Each of the 13 T cell receptor beta chains below was sequenced from the same sample in a study of Ad26.COV2.S vaccination and SARS-CoV-2 variants. Treatment given: some 20 received Ad26.COV2.S at low or high dose, single or two shots; 5 received placebo; per-sample allocation not given. Collection of the samples took place on day 63 after the first injection of vaccine or placebo. The protocol was immunoSEQ multiplex PCR, while the TCRdb copy is restricted to in-frame clones and leaves out a portion. The table has 400,000 to 450,000 clones, about nine tenths seen once; the top ten hold around 1.7%. Sequencing used peripheral blood, obtained in a trial of Ad26.COV2.S vaccine versus placebo. Receptors originate from a person between 18 and 59 years old who received the Ad26.COV2.S COVID-19 vaccine or a placebo.

The chain recombines TRBV18 with TRBJ1-3, with D unresolved. V was pared by 3 bases and J by 2 bases, with 14 bases between. The CDR3 length is 16 residues. Germline CDR1 and CDR2: KGHSH and LQKENI. The CDR3 here is CASSPMGGTTGNTIYF. The CDR3 region has the DNA TGTGCCAGCTCACCCATGGGAGGTACAACTGGAAACACCATATATTTT.

This clone appeared once. This chain joins TRBV5-8 and TRBJ2-2, with D unclear. There are 14 residues in the CDR3. V lost 0 bases, J lost 5 bases, and 8 bases lay in between. Per the germline V gene, CDR1 is SGHTS and CDR2 is YDEGEE. The CDR3: CASSLVGGTGELFF. The CDR3 DNA follows: TGTGCCAGCAGCTTGGTCGGTGGGACCGGGGAGCTGTTTTTT. The complete variable domain, with remaining parts taken from reference TRBV5-8 and TRBJ2-2, reads EAGVTQSPTHLIKTRGQQATLRCSPISGHTSVYWYQQALGLGLQFLLWYDEGEERNRGNFPPRFSGRQFPNYSSELNVNALELEDSALYLCASSLVGGTGELFFGEGSRLTVL.

This clone has just one count. The chain combines TRBV29-1 with TRBJ2-3; TRBD2 aligns across 9 bases. Germline lookup yields CDR1 SQVTM and CDR2 ANQGSEA. CDR3 length: 13 amino acids. The trim removed 6 bases at V and 2 bases at J, leaving 3 bases unmatched. The CDR3 DNA sequence: TGCAGCGTCGAGCGGGGGGCCACAGATACGCAGTATTTT. Translation gives CSVERGATDTQYF.

V usage is TRBV28 and J usage is TRBJ1-5; D not resolved. The ends were cut back, 3 bases at V and 7 bases at J, with 13 bases in the middle. The CDR3 sequence is 14 residues long. Germline-derived CDR1 and CDR2 are MDHEN and SYDVKM. The CDR3, as DNA: TGTGCCAGCAGTTTGGATGTAGGGTACCAGCCCCAGCATTTT. Translated: CASSLDVGYQPQHF.

The CDR3 is CASSSPPGGPINEQFF. As DNA, the CDR3 is TGTGCCAGCAGTTCCCCCCCAGGGGGGCCGATCAATGAGCAGTTCTTC. J is TRBJ2-1 and V is TRBV28, with D maybe TRBD1 (7 bases). V was trimmed by 4 bases and J by 6 bases, leaving 19 bases between them. The CDR3 spans 16 residues. Germline CDR1 reads MDHEN; CDR2 reads SYDVKM.

V and J are TRBV6-5 and TRBJ2-3, with 7 bases matching TRBD2. The junction had 9 bases not matched to a gene; V was cut back by 6 bases and J by 3 bases. This CDR3 comprises 15 residues. Looked up from germline, CDR1 is MNHEY and CDR2 is SVGAGI. The CDR3 DNA sequence: TGTGCCAGCAGCACCGGGGGGTCGGTAACAGATACGCAGTATTTT. Amino acids: CASSTGGSVTDTQYF.

On this clone: The identical CDR3 is also encoded by other nucleotide sequences in the sample. This chain joins TRBV12-3 or TRBV12-4 and TRBJ1-2; no definite D call. CDR3 length: 11 amino acids. V was trimmed by 2 bases and J by 5 bases, leaving 3 bases between them. The CDR3 region is CASSLLYGYTF. The CDR3 region has the DNA TGTGCCAGCAGTTTACTGTATGGCTACACCTTC.

The rearrangement uses TRBV3-1 (or the pseudogene TRBV3-2) and TRBJ1-1; TRBD1 agrees at 7 bases. The ends lost 5 bases at V and 1 base at J; junction bases unmatched: 4. The CDR3 runs 14 residues. CDR1 and CDR2 from the germline V gene are LGHDT and YNNKEL (reference sequence). The CDR3 loop reads CASSGRDRNTEAFF. In DNA, the CDR3 is TGTGCCAGCAGCGGACGGGACAGGAACACTGAAGCTTTCTTT.

This chain connects TRBV9 to TRBJ2-5; 7 bases fit TRBD2. Looked up from germline, CDR1 is SGDLS and CDR2 is YYNGEE. The CDR3 covers 15 residues. The V gene end was trimmed by 2 bases and the J gene end by 0 bases; junction bases not matched to a gene: 4. CDR3 DNA: TGTGCCAGCAGCGTCCGCGGGGGAAACCAAGAGACCCAGTACTTC. Translation gives CASSVRGGNQETQYF.

The chain has TRBV23-1 and TRBJ1-4, with 8 bases lining up with TRBD1. TRBV23-1 qualifies as an ORF whose function is uncertain. V trimming: 4 bases; J trimming: 5 bases; junction bases outside the gene matches: 6. The length of the CDR3 is 15 residues. CDR3 amino acids: CASSPHRGRNEKLFF. Here the CDR3 DNA reads TGCGCCAGCAGTCCTCACAGGGGGAGGAATGAAAAACTGTTTTTT.

The rearrangement uses TRBV12-3 or TRBV12-4 and TRBJ2-7, with D hard to call. The CDR3 consists of 12 residues. The V gene lost 3 bases and the J gene lost 2 bases, with 5 bases spanning the gap. CDR3 DNA: TGTGCCAGCAGTTTTCTCCCCTACGAGCAGTACTTC. Amino acids: CASSFLPYEQYF.

The rearrangement uses TRBV5-1 and TRBJ2-1, with D uncertain. V lost 3 bases and J 9 bases, leaving 19 bases between the germline ends. Per germline, CDR1 SGHRS and CDR2 YFSETQ. The CDR3 has 15 amino acids. The CDR3 spells CASSYRANTAGEQFF. CDR3 sequence (DNA): TGCGCCAGCAGCTATCGGGCCAACACCGCCGGTGAGCAGTTCTTC.

The chain links TRBV7-9 to TRBJ1-5; D remains unclear. CDR1 is SEHNR, CDR2 FQNEAQ, per germline (reference sequence). The CDR3 consists of 13 residues. V lost 4 bases and J 0 bases, leaving 4 bases between the germline ends. CDR3 sequence (DNA): TGTGCCAGCAGCTCGTATAGCAATCAGCCCCAGCATTTT. The encoded protein is CASSSYSNQPQHF.